The rows below give T cell receptor beta chains drawn from one sample of a study of cytomegalovirus exposure and HLA in healthy donors. The method was immunoSEQ multiplex PCR; TCRdb's version includes in-frame clones alone and lacks a portion of them. The sample contains approximately 150,000 clones, about two thirds of which appear only once. Source material: PBMCs. The receptors were sampled from a man aged 30 to 45 in good health and CMV-seropositive. Both conserved end residues are part of each CDR3. D genes are given only for firm matches. Part of the rows lack a size; the others show once, few, many or a class for expanded clones.

abundance	v_gene	d_gene	j_gene	len	CDR3aa	CDR3nt
-	TRBV21-1	-	TRBJ2-5	15	CASSKGKFTGGTQYF	TGTGCCAGCAGCAAAGGAAAGTTCACCGGAGGGACCCAGTACTTC
-	TRBV9	TRBD1	TRBJ1-1	14	CASSGGTGGTEAFF	TGTGCCAGCAGCGGCGGGACAGGGGGCACTGAAGCTTTCTTT
-	TRBV27	-	TRBJ1-1	14	CASSPRQMNTEAFF	TGTGCCAGCAGTCCCAGACAGATGAACACTGAAGCTTTCTTT
few	TRBV2	TRBD2	TRBJ2-1	20	CASSEAGGDYPGLVYNEQFF	TGTGCCAGCAGTGAAGCGGGGGGGGACTACCCCGGGCTGGTATACAATGAGCAGTTCTTC
-	TRBV5-8	TRBD2	TRBJ2-3	17	CASSRGTTSLGTDTQYF	TGTGCCAGCAGCCGCGGAACGACTAGCCTTGGGACAGATACGCAGTATTTT
-	TRBV2	TRBD1	TRBJ1-2	13	CASLQGNLWGYTF	TGTGCCAGTCTACAGGGGAACCTATGGGGCTACACCTTC
-	TRBV5-1	TRBD1	TRBJ1-2	14	CASSLAGTDYGYTF	TGCGCCAGCAGCTTGGCCGGGACAGACTATGGCTACACCTTC
-	TRBV4-1	-	TRBJ2-3	15	CASDQGSRGADTQYF	TGCGCCAGCGACCAAGGGTCCAGGGGCGCAGATACGCAGTATTTT
-	TRBV27	TRBD2	TRBJ2-6	18	CASSHTSGRAAGANVLTF	TGTGCCAGCAGCCATACTAGCGGGAGGGCTGCTGGGGCCAACGTCCTGACTTTC
-	TRBV29-1	-	TRBJ1-5	13	CSVEQGFGQPQHF	TGCAGCGTCGAACAGGGATTTGGGCAGCCCCAGCATTTT
-	TRBV12-5	TRBD1	TRBJ1-2	14	CASAVGQGNYGYTF	TGTGCTAGTGCCGTGGGACAGGGGAACTATGGCTACACCTTC
-	TRBV9	-	TRBJ2-1	14	CASSGTVLYNEQFF	TGTGCCAGCAGCGGGACAGTACTCTACAATGAGCAGTTCTTC
-	TRBV5-1	TRBD1	TRBJ1-4	15	CASSFDQGADEKLFF	TGCGCCAGCAGCTTCGATCAGGGGGCGGATGAAAAACTGTTTTTT
-	TRBV28	TRBD1	TRBJ2-7	18	CASSLGTGGEFLSYEQYF	TGTGCCAGCAGTTTAGGGACAGGGGGCGAGTTCCTCTCCTACGAGCAGTACTTC
once	TRBV28	-	TRBJ1-5	19	CASSLNRGGGPYSNQPQHF	TGTGCCAGCAGTTTAAACCGCGGGGGGGGCCCATATAGCAATCAGCCCCAGCATTTT
-	TRBV5-4	TRBD2	TRBJ2-7	15	CASRTGLAGSYEQYF	TGTGCCAGCAGAACCGGACTAGCGGGGAGCTACGAGCAGTACTTC
-	TRBV19	-	TRBJ1-2	14	CASSLYIANYGYTF	TGTGCCAGTAGCCTATATATAGCTAACTATGGCTACACCTTC
-	TRBV5-4	-	TRBJ2-3	13	CASMVRGADTQYF	TGTGCCAGCATGGTCCGGGGGGCGGATACGCAGTATTTT
-	TRBV4-1	-	TRBJ2-1	15	CASSQEDYPYNEQFF	TGCGCCAGCAGCCAAGAGGACTACCCGTACAATGAGCAGTTCTTC
-	TRBV28	-	TRBJ2-7	13	CASSLRVGDEQYF	TGTGCCAGCAGTTTACGAGTGGGCGACGAGCAGTACTTC
few	TRBV6-5	-	TRBJ2-6	13	CASSLPGANVLTF	TGTGCCAGCAGCCTACCTGGGGCCAACGTCCTGACTTTC
-	TRBV19	-	TRBJ2-2	14	CASSISIESGELFF	TGTGCCAGTAGTATCTCTATAGAAAGCGGGGAGCTGTTTTTT
-	TRBV2	TRBD2	TRBJ2-1	14	CASRGTSGDNEQFF	TGTGCCAGCAGAGGGACTAGCGGCGACAATGAGCAGTTCTTC
few	TRBV19	-	TRBJ1-5	16	CASNPIGDYSNQPQHF	TGTGCCAGTAACCCAATAGGGGATTATAGCAATCAGCCCCAGCATTTT
-	TRBV11-3	-	TRBJ2-7	12	CASSSGESEQYF	TGTGCCAGCAGCTCCGGGGAATCCGAGCAGTACTTC
-	TRBV4-1	TRBD1	TRBJ2-1	16	CASSQAVQGAYYEQFF	TGCGCCAGCAGCCAAGCTGTACAGGGGGCCTACTATGAGCAGTTCTTC
-	TRBV2	TRBD1	TRBJ2-2	15	CASSRDRLRAGELFF	TGTGCCAGCAGTCGGGACAGGTTGAGGGCCGGGGAGCTGTTTTTT
-	TRBV5-4	-	TRBJ2-5	14	CASSSGNSQETQYF	TGTGCCAGCAGCTCCGGCAACAGTCAAGAGACCCAGTACTTC
-	TRBV14	-	TRBJ2-7	13	CASSHLAAYEQYF	TGTGCCAGCAGCCACCTGGCCGCCTACGAGCAGTACTTC
-	TRBV6-6	-	TRBJ2-7	14	CASSYAMEMDEQYF	TGTGCCAGCAGTTATGCAATGGAGATGGACGAGCAGTACTTC
-	TRBV11-3	-	TRBJ2-3	18	CASSPSSLYRAGEDTQYF	TGTGCCAGCAGCCCATCTTCCCTTTACAGGGCAGGGGAAGATACGCAGTATTTT
-	TRBV28	TRBD2	TRBJ2-2	15	CASYARREGTGELFF	TGTGCCAGCTACGCGAGGCGGGAGGGCACCGGGGAGCTGTTTTTT
-	TRBV6-4	TRBD1	TRBJ2-6	17	CASSETDRSSGANVLTF	TGTGCCAGCAGTGAGACGGACAGGAGCTCTGGGGCCAACGTCCTGACTTTC
few	TRBV4-1	-	TRBJ2-7	15	CASRQDVALTYEQYF	TGCGCCAGCAGACAAGACGTAGCGTTGACCTACGAGCAGTACTTC
few	TRBV5-6	TRBD1	TRBJ1-6	15	CASSSTELQGIPLHF	TGTGCCAGCAGCTCTACCGAATTACAGGGGATACCCCTCCACTTT
-	TRBV6-1	-	TRBJ2-7	15	CASSAVKGNSYEQYF	TGTGCCAGCAGTGCTGTCAAGGGGAACTCCTACGAGCAGTACTTC
-	TRBV6-5	TRBD1	TRBJ1-6	14	CASSYSTGDSPLHF	TGTGCCAGCAGTTACAGTACAGGGGATTCACCCCTCCACTTT
-	TRBV9	TRBD1	TRBJ1-2	16	CASSQGQGRENYGYTF	TGTGCCAGCAGCCAGGGACAGGGGAGGGAAAACTATGGCTACACCTTC
-	TRBV6-1	TRBD1	TRBJ1-5	15	CATHTGTGNNQPQHF	TGTGCCACCCATACCGGGACAGGGAACAATCAGCCCCAGCATTTT
-	TRBV7-3	-	TRBJ2-2	12	CASSSGAGELFF	TGTGCCAGCAGCTCGGGAGCCGGGGAGCTGTTTTTT
once	TRBV28	-	TRBJ2-7	13	CASSGRVPHEQYF	TGTGCCAGCAGTGGCAGGGTTCCCCACGAGCAGTACTTC
-	TRBV30	-	TRBJ2-5	11	CAWSPGETQYF	TGTGCCTGGAGTCCCGGGGAGACCCAGTACTTC
-	TRBV30	-	TRBJ1-1	14	CAWSRGGGGTEAFF	TGTGCCTGGAGTAGAGGAGGGGGGGGGACTGAAGCTTTCTTT
-	TRBV2	-	TRBJ1-2	15	CARIGREDVDYGYTF	TGTGCCAGAATTGGAAGGGAGGATGTTGACTATGGCTACACCTTC
-	TRBV11-1	TRBD2	TRBJ2-7	15	CASSVLTSGDYEQYF	TGTGCCAGCAGTGTCTTGACTAGCGGAGACTACGAGCAGTACTTC
-	TRBV6-1	-	TRBJ2-7	16	CASSDLATVLLYEQYF	TGTGCCAGCAGTGATCTTGCAACGGTCCTTCTCTACGAGCAGTACTTC
-	TRBV30	-	TRBJ2-5	15	CAWSVWGPGIETQYF	TGTGCCTGGAGTGTATGGGGGCCTGGGATAGAGACCCAGTACTTC
-	TRBV6-4	-	TRBJ1-1	12	CASSAGGTEAFF	TGTGCCAGCAGTGCCGGCGGGACTGAAGCTTTCTTT
-	TRBV29-1	-	TRBJ2-7	13	CSAAGQQIYEQYF	TGCAGCGCCGCGGGACAGCAGATTTACGAGCAGTACTTC
-	TRBV11-2	TRBD2	TRBJ2-7	15	CASSEGVSGHYEQYF	TGTGCCAGCAGCGAAGGGGTTAGCGGGCACTACGAGCAGTACTTC
-	TRBV29-1	-	TRBJ2-3	14	CSVEPGASTDTQYF	TGCAGCGTTGAGCCAGGGGCTAGCACAGATACGCAGTATTTT
-	TRBV5-4	-	TRBJ1-1	14	CASAAGTENTEAFF	TGTGCCAGCGCCGCCGGGACTGAGAACACTGAAGCTTTCTTT
-	TRBV7-9	-	TRBJ1-2	15	CASSPDLTSNYGYTF	TGTGCCAGCAGCCCAGATCTGACAAGCAACTATGGCTACACCTTC
few	TRBV5-1	-	TRBJ1-6	16	CASSLLGSSYNSPLHF	TGCGCCAGCAGCTTGTTAGGGAGCTCCTATAATTCACCCCTCCACTTT
-	TRBV29-1	-	TRBJ1-1	11	CSVAGSTEAFF	TGCAGCGTTGCCGGGAGCACTGAAGCTTTCTTT
-	TRBV5-1	-	TRBJ2-2	16	CASSSGYSTGTGELFF	TGCGCCAGCAGCTCTGGGTACTCGACAGGTACCGGGGAGCTGTTTTTT
few	TRBV18	-	TRBJ2-7	15	CASSTYASRDYEQYF	TGTGCCAGCTCCACCTATGCAAGCCGGGACTACGAGCAGTACTTC
few	TRBV10-3	TRBD2	TRBJ2-2	16	CAISVSAGARAGELFF	TGTGCCATCAGTGTATCAGCGGGAGCGAGGGCCGGGGAGCTGTTTTTT
-	TRBV6-1	-	TRBJ2-3	15	CASSSGHTGTDTQYF	TGTGCCAGCAGTTCGGGTCATACGGGCACAGATACGCAGTATTTT
-	TRBV5-4	-	TRBJ1-2	14	CASSLEQPNYGYTF	TGTGCCAGCAGCTTGGAACAGCCTAACTATGGCTACACCTTC